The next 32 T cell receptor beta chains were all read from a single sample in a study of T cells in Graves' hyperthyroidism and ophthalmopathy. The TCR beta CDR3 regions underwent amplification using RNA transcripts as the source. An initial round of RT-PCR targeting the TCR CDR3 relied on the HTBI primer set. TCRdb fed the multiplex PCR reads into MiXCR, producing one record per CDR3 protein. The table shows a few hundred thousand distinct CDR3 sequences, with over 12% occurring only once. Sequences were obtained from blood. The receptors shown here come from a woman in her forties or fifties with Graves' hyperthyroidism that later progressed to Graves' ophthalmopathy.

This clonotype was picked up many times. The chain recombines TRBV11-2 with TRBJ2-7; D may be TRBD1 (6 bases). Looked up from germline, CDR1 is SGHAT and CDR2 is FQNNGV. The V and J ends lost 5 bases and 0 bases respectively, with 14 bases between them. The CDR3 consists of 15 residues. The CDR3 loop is CASSPSRGSSYEQYF. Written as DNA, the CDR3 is TGTGCCAGCAGCCCCAGCAGGGGTAGCTCCTACGAGCAGTACTTC.

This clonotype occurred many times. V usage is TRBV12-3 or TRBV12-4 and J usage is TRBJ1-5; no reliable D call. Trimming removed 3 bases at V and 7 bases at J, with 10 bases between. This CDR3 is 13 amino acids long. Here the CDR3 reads CASSFGVRQPQHF. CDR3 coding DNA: TGTGCCAGCAGTTTTGGGGTGCGGCAGCCCCAGCATTTT.

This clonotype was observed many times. CDR3 loop: CASSLYGEGSYNEQFF. As DNA, the CDR3 is TGTGCCAGCAGTTTATACGGGGAGGGGTCCTACAATGAGCAGTTCTTC. The chain recombines TRBV27 with TRBJ2-1; 7 bases map to TRBD2. This CDR3 is built from 16 residues. Germline loops: CDR1 MNHEY, CDR2 SMNVEV (reference sequence). The junction had 4 bases not matched to a gene; V was cut back by 1 base and J by 1 base.

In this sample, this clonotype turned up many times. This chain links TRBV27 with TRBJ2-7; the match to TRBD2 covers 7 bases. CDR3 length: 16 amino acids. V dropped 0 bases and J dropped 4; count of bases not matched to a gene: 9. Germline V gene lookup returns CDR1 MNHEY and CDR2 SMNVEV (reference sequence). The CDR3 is CASSLSIREVLYEQYF. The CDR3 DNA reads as TGTGCCAGCAGTTTATCGATTCGGGAGGTCTTGTACGAGCAGTACTTC.

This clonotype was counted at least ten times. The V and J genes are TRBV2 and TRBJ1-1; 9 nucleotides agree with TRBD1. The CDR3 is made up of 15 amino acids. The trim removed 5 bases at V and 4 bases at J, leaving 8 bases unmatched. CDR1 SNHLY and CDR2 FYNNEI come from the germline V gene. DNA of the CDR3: TGTGCCAGCAGTCTGGACAGGGGAGGTGGCACTGAAGCTTTCTTT. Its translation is CASSLDRGGGTEAFF.

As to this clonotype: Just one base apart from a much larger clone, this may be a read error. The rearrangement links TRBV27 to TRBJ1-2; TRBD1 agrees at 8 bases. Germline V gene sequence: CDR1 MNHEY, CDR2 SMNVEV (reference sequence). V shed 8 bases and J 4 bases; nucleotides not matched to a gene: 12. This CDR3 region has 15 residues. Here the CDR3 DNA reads TGTGCCAGCGGGCTAACAGGGGGTGGGGGCTATGGCTACACCTTC. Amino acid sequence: CASGLTGGGGYGYTF.

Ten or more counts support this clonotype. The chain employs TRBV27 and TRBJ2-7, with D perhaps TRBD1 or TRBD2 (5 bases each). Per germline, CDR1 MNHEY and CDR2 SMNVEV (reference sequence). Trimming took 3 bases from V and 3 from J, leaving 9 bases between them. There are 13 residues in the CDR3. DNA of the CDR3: TGTGCCAGCAGTTTGGCAGGGAGCTACGAGCAGTACTTC. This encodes CASSLAGSYEQYF.

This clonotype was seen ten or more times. The DNA for the CDR3 is TGCAGTGCTAGAGATCCACTAGCGGGTAACACCGGGGAGCTGTTTTTT. Translated, it gives CSARDPLAGNTGELFF. The chain uses TRBV20-1 and TRBJ2-2, with 9 positions matching TRBD2. Germline V CDR1 and CDR2: DFQATT, SNEGSKA (reference sequence). CDR3 size: 16 residues. The ends lost 0 bases at V and 2 bases at J; junction bases unmatched: 4.

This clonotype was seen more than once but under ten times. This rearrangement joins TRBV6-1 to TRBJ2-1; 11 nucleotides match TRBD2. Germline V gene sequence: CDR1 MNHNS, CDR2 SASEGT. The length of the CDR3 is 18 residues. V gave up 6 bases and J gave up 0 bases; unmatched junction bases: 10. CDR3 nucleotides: TGTGCCAGCAGCACTACTAGCGGGAGATCGAGCTCCTACAATGAGCAGTTCTTC. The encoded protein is CASSTTSGRSSSYNEQFF.

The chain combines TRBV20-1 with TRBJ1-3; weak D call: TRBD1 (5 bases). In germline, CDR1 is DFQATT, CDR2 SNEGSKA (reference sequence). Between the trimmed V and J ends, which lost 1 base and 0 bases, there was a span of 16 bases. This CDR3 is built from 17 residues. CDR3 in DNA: TGCAGTGCTAGAGGCGGGGGGACTCCGAGCTCTGGAAACACCATATATTTT. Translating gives CSARGGGTPSSGNTIYF.

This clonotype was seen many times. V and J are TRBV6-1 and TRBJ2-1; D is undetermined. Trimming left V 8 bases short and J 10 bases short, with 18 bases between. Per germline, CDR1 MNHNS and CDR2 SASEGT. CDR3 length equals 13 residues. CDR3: CASSGRALDEQFF. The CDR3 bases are TGTGCCAGCTCGGGCCGGGCACTGGACGAGCAGTTCTTC.

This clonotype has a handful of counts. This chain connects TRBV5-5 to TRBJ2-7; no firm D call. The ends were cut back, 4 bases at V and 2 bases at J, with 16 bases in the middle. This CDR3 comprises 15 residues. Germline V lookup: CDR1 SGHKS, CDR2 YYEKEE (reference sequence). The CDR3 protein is CASSTATGPPYEQYF. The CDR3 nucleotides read TGTGCCAGCAGCACGGCAACCGGGCCCCCCTACGAGCAGTACTTC. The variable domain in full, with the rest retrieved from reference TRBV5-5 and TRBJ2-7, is DAGVTQSPTHLIKTRGQQVTLRCSPISGHKSVSWYQQVLGQGPQFIFQYYEKEERGRGNFPDRFSARQFPNYSSELNVNALLLGDSALYLCASSTATGPPYEQYFGPGTRLTVT.

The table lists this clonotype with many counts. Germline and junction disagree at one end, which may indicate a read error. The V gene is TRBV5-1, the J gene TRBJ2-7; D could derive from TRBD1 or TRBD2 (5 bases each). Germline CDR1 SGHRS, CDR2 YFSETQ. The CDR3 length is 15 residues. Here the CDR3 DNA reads TGCGCCAACAGCAGGGACGGATCTTATCCCTACGAGCAGTACTTC. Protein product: CANSRDGSYPYEQYF.

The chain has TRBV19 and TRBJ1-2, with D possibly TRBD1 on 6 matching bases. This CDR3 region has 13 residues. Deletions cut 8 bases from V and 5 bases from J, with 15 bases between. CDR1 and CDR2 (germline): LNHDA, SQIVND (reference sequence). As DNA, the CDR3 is TGTGCCAGTGCGACGGACAGTTTTTATGGCTACACCTTC. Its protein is CASATDSFYGYTF.

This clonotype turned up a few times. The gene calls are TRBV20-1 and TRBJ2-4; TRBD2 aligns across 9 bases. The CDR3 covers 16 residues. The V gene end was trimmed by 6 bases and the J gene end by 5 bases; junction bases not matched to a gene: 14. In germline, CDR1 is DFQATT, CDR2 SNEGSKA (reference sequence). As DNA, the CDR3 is TGCAGTGCCCGAGGTAGTAGCGGGAGTATCCAAAACATTCAGTACTTC. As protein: CSARGSSGSIQNIQYF.

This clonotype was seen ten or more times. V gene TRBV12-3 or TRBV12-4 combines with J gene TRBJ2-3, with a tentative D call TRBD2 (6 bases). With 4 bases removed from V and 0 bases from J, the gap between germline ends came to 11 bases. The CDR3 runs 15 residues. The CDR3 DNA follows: TGTGCCAGCAGTTCCACCGGGACTAGCACAGATACGCAGTATTTT. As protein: CASSSTGTSTDTQYF.

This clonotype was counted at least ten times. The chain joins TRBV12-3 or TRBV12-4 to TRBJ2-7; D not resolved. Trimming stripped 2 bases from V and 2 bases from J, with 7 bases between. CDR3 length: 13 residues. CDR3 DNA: TGTGCCAGCAGTTTACAAATAGCCTACGAGCAGTACTTC. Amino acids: CASSLQIAYEQYF.

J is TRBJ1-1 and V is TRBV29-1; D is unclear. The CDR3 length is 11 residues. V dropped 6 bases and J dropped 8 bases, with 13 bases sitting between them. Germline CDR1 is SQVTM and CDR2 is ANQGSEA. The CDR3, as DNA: TGCAGCGTCGAATCCTTCTGGGAAGCTTTCTTT. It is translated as CSVESFWEAFF.

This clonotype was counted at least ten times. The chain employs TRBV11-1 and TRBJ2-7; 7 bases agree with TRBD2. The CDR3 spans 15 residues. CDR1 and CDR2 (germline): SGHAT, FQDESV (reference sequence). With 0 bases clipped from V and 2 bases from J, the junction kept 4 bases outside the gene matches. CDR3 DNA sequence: TGTGCCAGCAGCTTAGCTAGCGGGCTTACCTACGAGCAGTACTTC. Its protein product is CASSLASGLTYEQYF.

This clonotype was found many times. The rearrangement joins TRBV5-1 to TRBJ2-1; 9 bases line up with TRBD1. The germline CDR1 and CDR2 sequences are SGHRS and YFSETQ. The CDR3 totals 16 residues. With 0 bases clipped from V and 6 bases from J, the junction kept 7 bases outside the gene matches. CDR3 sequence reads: CASSLASTGGGNEQFF. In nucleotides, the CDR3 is TGCGCCAGCAGCTTGGCCTCGACAGGGGGGGGCAATGAGCAGTTCTTC.

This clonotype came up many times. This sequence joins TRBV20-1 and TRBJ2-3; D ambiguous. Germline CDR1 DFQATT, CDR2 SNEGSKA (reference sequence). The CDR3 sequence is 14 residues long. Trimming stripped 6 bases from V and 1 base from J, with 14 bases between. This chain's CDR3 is CSAPPGRGTDTQYF. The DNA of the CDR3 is TGCAGTGCCCCTCCGGGTAGAGGCACAGATACGCAGTATTTT.

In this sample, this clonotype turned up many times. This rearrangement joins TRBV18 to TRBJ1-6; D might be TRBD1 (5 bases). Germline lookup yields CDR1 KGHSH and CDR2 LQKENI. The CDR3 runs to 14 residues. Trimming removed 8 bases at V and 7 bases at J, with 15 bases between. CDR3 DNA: TGTGCCAGCAGTCCCGGGGGGGGGAATTCACCCCTCCACTTT. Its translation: CASSPGGGNSPLHF.

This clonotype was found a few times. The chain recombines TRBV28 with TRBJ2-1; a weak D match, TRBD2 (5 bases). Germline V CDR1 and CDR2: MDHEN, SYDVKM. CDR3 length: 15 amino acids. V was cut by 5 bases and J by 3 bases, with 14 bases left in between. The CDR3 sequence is CASSPSRGYYNEQFF. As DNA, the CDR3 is TGTGCCAGCAGTCCCAGTCGGGGTTACTACAATGAGCAGTTCTTC.

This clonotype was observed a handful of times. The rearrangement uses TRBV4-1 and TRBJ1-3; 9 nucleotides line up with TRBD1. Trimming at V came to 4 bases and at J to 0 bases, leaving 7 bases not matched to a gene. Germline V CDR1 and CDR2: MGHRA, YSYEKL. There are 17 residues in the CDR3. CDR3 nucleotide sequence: TGCGCCAGCAGCCTTCGACAGGGGGTAATCTCTGGAAACACCATATATTTT. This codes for CASSLRQGVISGNTIYF.

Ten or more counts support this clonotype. CDR3 sequence: CASTHRILKYGYTF. CDR3 bases: TGTGCCAGCACCCATCGGATCCTCAAGTATGGCTACACCTTC. V is TRBV12-3 or TRBV12-4 and J is TRBJ1-2, with D unclear. V was trimmed by 7 bases and J by 5 bases, leaving 17 bases between them. The CDR3 is 14 amino acids.

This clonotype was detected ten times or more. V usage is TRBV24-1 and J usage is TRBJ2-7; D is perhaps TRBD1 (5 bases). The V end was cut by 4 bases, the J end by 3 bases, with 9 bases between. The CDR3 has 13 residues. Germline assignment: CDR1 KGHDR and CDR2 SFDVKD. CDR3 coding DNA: TGTGCCACCAGTGACTACAGGTTCTACGAGCAGTACTTC. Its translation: CATSDYRFYEQYF.

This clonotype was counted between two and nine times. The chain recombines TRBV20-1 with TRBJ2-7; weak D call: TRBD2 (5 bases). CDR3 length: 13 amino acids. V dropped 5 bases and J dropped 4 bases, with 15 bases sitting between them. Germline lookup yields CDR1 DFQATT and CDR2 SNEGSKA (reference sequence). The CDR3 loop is CSALGIRDYEQYF. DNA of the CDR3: TGCAGTGCTCTCGGAATCCGGGATTACGAGCAGTACTTC.

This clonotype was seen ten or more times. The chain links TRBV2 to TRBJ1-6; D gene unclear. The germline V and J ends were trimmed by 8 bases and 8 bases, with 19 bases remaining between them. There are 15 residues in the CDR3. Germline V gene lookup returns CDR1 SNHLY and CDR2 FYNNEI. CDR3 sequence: CASYRFVFPDSPLHF. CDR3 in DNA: TGTGCCAGCTACAGATTTGTGTTCCCCGATTCACCCCTCCACTTT.

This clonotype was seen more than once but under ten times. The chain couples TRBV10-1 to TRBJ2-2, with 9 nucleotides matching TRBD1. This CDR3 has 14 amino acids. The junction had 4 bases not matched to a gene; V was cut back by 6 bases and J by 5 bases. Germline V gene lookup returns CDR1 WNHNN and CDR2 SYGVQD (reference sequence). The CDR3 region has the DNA TGCGCCAGCAGCGTTGGGACAGGGACCGGGGAGCTGTTTTTT. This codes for CASSVGTGTGELFF.

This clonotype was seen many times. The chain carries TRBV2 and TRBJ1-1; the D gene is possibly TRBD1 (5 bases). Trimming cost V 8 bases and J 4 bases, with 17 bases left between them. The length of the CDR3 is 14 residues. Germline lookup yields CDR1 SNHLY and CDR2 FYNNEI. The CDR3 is CASVRGLGRTEAFF. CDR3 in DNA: TGTGCCAGCGTCCGGGGCCTGGGACGCACTGAAGCTTTCTTT.

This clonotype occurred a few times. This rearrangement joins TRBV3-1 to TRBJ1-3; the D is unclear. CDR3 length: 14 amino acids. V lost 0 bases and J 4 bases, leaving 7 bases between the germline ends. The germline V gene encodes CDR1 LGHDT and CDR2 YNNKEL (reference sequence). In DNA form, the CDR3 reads TGTGCCAGCAGCCAAGAAAGGGAAGGAAACACCATATATTTT. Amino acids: CASSQEREGNTIYF.

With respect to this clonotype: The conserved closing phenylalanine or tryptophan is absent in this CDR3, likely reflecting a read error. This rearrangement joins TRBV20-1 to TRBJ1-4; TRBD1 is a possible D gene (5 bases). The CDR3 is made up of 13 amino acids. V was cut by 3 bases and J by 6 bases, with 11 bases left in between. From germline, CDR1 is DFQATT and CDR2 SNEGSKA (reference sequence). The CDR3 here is CSASERTHEKLFI. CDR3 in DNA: TGCAGTGCTAGTGAGCGGACACATGAAAAACTGTTTATT.